The entry below describes one T cell receptor beta chain. The data derive from a study of control samples from healthy donors and cancer patients. Trimming shortened V by 6 bases and J by 4 bases, and 15 bases separated the two germline ends. The V gene's germline CDR1 is MRHNA and CDR2 SNTAGT. CDR3 size: 14 residues. Repertoires were generated with immunoSEQ multiplex PCR, while TCRdb's copy carries only in-frame clones and drops some. The sample holds tens of thousands of clones, about 88% seen once. This TCR came from a woman aged 60 to 75 in good health. The V call is TRBV6-4, the J call TRBJ1-1, with D possibly matching TRBD1 (5 bases). The specimen sequenced was blood. CDR3 bases: TGTGCCAGCAGGAGGCAGGGTACGGCCACTGAAGCTTTCTTT. The encoded protein is CASRRQGTATEAFF.